This T cell receptor (beta chain) is drawn from a study of cytomegalovirus exposure and HLA in healthy donors (dated by TCRdb to 2017 to 2019). Looking at the study overall: A later analysis indicated that the roughly 130 validation repertoires were generated on the platform also employed for the 700 or so repertoires of the first cohort. The study was designed to test whether signatures of past pathogen exposure could be identified by cataloging public T cell receptors. A separate validation cohort of roughly 120 different subjects was used in addition to the roughly 640-subject first cohort. To predict cytomegalovirus infection status, the study combined high-throughput TCR immunosequencing, statistical association of individual TCRs with disease status, and machine learning. On the study overall, not on this receptor specifically: The authors suggested that the approach could potentially be extended to other disease states and immunological phenotypes. In vitro tests confirmed that a few of the cytomegalovirus-associated TCR beta chains recognize cytomegalovirus antigens. Cytomegalovirus status was reported to be diagnosed by the classifier with high specificity and sensitivity in both the original and validation cohorts. A later analysis found that TCRs clustered in the first cohort also tended to co-occur in the 120 validation repertoires, with 94% of cluster scores above 0. A total of fewer than 200 TCR beta chains were listed by the study as associated with cytomegalovirus. Across donors, most TCR sequences were observed very rarely, whereas some public TCRs were present in many individuals. All 120 or so repertoires were used to score co-occurrence in the validation cohort in a later analysis, because that analysis had no HLA typing for the cohort.

Preparation of the library involved the immunoSEQ multiplex PCR assay. In the original analysis: A statistical classification framework was built for diagnosing cytomegalovirus status from the catalog of TCR beta chain sequences. TCRdb stores this immuneACCESS table with in-frame sequences only. Part of the clones is absent; in the studies checked, under half of the shortfall reflects unresolved V genes, and no reason is known for the rest. D and trimming were read from the DNA, whereas the V and J calls and clone size are those reported in that table. For this sample the table gives fewer than 250,000 clones, of which over 80% were detected only once. Over 11% of the sample comes from the top ten. This clone showed up just once. No cognate antigen has been identified for it. No base-level quality is on record; no much larger clone is a single base apart. Donors formed part of the validation cohort, which comprised 120 subjects and was distinct from the first cohort of 666 subjects.

The trim is 7 bases for V and 2 bases for J, with a gap of 9 bases between the germline ends. The CDR3, cysteine through phenylalanine, is 12 amino acids long. Only CDR3 DNA remains: 36 bases, in frame from the first base. CDR1 and CDR2 were assigned from the germline V gene as MNHNS and SASEGT. Sample: PBMCs. The clonotype comes from a woman between 25 and 40 years old in good health and CMV-seropositive. The chain is assembled from TRBV6-1 and TRBJ2-7, and possibly TRBD2, on 5 matching bases. The CDR3 has the sequence CASTSGTYEQYF. The sequenced DNA: TGTGCCAGCACAAGCGGTACCTACGAGCAGTACTTC.